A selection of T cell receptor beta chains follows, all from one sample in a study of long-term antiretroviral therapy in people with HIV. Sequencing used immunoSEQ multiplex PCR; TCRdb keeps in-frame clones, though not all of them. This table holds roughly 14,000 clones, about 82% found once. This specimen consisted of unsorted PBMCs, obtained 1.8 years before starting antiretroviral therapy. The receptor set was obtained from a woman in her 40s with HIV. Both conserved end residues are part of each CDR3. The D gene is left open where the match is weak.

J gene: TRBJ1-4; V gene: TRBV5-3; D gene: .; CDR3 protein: CARSPSMELFF; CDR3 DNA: TGTGCCAGATCCCCTTCGATGGAACTGTTTTTT
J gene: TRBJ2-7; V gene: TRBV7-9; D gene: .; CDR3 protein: CASSSPAAYEQYF; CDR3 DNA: TGTGCCAGCAGTTCACCTGCAGCCTACGAGCAGTACTTC
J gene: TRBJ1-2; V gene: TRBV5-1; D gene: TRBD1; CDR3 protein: CASLGTGSYGYTF; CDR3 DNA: TGCGCCAGCCTTGGGACAGGGAGCTATGGCTACACCTTC
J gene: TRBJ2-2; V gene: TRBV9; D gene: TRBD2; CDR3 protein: CASSVMTVTSGNTGELFF; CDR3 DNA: TGTGCCAGCAGCGTCATGACGGTGACTAGCGGCAACACCGGGGAGCTGTTTTTT
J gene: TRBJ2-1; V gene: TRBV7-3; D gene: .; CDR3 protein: CASSPGSTSYNEQFF; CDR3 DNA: TGTGCCAGCAGCCCGGGGTCCACCTCCTACAATGAGCAGTTCTTC
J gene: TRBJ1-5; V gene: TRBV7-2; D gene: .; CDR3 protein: CASSVQGLENQPQHF; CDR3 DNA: TGTGCCAGCAGCGTCCAGGGGTTGGAGAATCAGCCCCAGCATTTT
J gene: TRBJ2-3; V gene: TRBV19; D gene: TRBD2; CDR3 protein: CASGTSGSTDTQYF; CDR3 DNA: TGTGCCAGTGGGACTAGCGGCAGCACAGATACGCAGTATTTT
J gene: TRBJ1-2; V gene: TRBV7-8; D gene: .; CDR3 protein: CASSISDNYGYTF; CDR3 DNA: TGTGCCAGCAGCATCAGCGATAACTATGGCTACACCTTC
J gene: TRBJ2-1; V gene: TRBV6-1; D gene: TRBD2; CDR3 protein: CASSAPGLAGGNNEQFF; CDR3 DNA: TGTGCCAGCAGTGCACCGGGACTAGCGGGAGGAAACAATGAGCAGTTCTTC
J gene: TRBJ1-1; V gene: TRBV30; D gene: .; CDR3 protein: CAWRGWDTEAFF; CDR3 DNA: TGTGCCTGGAGGGGCTGGGACACTGAAGCTTTCTTT
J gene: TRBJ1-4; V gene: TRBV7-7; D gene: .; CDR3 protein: CASSPLVGGEKLFF; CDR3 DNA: TGTGCTAGCAGCCCCCTTGTCGGGGGGGAAAAACTGTTTTTT
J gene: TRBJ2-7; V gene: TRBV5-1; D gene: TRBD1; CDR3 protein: CASSFPGQGALGEQYF; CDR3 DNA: TGCGCCAGCAGCTTTCCCGGACAGGGGGCCCTAGGGGAGCAGTACTTC
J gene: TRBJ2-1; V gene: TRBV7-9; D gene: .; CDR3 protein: CASSLAGGYSYNEQFF; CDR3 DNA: TGTGCCAGCAGCTTAGCCGGAGGGTACTCCTACAATGAGCAGTTCTTC
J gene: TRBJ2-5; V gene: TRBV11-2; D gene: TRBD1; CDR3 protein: CASSYWGQGVETQYF; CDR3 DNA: TGTGCCAGCAGCTATTGGGGACAGGGTGTGGAGACCCAGTACTTC